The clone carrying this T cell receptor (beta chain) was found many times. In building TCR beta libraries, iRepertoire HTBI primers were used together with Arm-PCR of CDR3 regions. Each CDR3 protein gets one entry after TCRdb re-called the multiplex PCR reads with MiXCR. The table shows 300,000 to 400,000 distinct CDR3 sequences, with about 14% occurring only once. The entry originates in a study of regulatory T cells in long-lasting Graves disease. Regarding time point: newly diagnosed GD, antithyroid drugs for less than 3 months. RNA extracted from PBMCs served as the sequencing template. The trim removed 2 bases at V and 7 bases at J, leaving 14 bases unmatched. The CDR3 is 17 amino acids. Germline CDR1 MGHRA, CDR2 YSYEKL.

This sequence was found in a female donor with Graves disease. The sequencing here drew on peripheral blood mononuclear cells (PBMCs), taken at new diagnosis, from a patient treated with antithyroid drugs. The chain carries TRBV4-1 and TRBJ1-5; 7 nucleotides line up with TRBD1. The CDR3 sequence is CASSQSLEGQFKQPQHF. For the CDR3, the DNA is TGCGCCAGCAGCCAAAGTCTTGAGGGACAGTTTAAACAGCCCCAGCATTTT.